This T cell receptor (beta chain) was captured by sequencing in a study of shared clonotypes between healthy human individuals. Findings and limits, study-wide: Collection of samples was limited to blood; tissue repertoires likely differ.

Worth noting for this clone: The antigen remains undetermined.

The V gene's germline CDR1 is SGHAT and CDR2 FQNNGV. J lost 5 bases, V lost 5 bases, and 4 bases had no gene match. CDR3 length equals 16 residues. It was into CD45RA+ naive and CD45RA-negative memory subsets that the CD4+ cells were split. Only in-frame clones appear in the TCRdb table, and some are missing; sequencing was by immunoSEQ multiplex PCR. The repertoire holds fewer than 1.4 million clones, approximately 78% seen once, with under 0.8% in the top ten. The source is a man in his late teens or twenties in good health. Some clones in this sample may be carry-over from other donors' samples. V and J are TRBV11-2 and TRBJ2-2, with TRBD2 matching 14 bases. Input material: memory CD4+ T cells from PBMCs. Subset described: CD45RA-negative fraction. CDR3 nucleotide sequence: TGTGCCAGCAGCACTAGACTAGCGGGAGGGACCGGGGAGCTGTTTTTT. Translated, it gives CASSTRLAGGTGELFF.